This TCR beta chain was obtained from a study of blood T cell repertoires in COVID-19. On the study more broadly: COVID-19 samples collected from the United States, Italy and Spain covered acute and convalescent phases. In each case, the material was cDNA or gDNA derived from T cells, B-cell-depleted T cells, or PBMCs.

TCRdb keeps only in-frame clones here, not all; method: immunoSEQ multiplex PCR. The sample carries fewer than 35,000 clones, more than 75% recorded once. Material for sequencing was peripheral blood. This TCR was sampled from a human donor in a cohort sampled during active COVID-19. The donor label of this sample is uncertain.

CDR3 sequence (DNA): TGTGCCAGCAGCGGAGGGGGGGGAAATGGCTACACCTTC. Protein: CASSGGGGNGYTF. The chain employs TRBV21-1 and TRBJ1-2. TRBV21-1 counts as a pseudogene. The CDR3 sequence is 13 residues long.